Below are 27 T cell receptor beta chains sequenced from a single sample in a study of control samples from healthy donors and cancer patients. Data came from immunoSEQ multiplex PCR; TCRdb stores just in-frame clones and leaves some out. The table includes 100,000 to 150,000 clones, 85% to 95% detected once. The source material was PBMCs. The receptors were sampled from a man aged 80 or over with head and neck cancer.

This chain joins TRBV4-3 and TRBJ1-3; D is perhaps TRBD1 (5 bases). The CDR3 sequence is 13 residues long. The V and J ends lost 4 bases and 2 bases respectively, with 6 bases between them. Looked up from germline, CDR1 is LGHNA and CDR2 is YSLEER. The CDR3 is CASSPGAGNTIYF. The CDR3, as DNA: TGCGCCAGCAGCCCGGGGGCTGGAAACACCATATATTTT.

The chain has TRBV11-2 and TRBJ1-4, with 11 bases lining up with TRBD1. The CDR3 loop spans 17 amino acids. From germline, CDR1 is SGHAT and CDR2 FQNNGV. The ends lost 2 bases at V and 7 bases at J; junction bases unmatched: 9. Here the CDR3 reads CASSLWRTGGYVEKLFF. The CDR3 bases are TGTGCCAGCAGCTTATGGCGGACAGGGGGCTACGTTGAAAAACTGTTTTTT.

The chain joins TRBV9 to TRBJ1-4, with 9 bases aligning to TRBD1. The CDR3 is 15 residues long. Germline loops: CDR1 SGDLS, CDR2 YYNGEE. V lost 2 bases and J lost 4; bases outside the gene matches: 3. CDR3 residues: CASSVRDRDNEKLFF. CDR3 DNA sequence: TGTGCCAGCAGCGTCCGGGACAGGGATAATGAAAAACTGTTTTTT.

This chain joins TRBV6-5 and TRBJ2-7, with TRBD1 matching over 7 bases. This CDR3 has 15 residues. Germline V CDR1 and CDR2: MNHEY, SVGAGI. Unmatched junction bases numbered 9, after V lost 7 bases and J lost 0 bases. The CDR3 bases are TGTGCCAGCACTTCATACAGGGGTAGCTCCTACGAGCAGTACTTC. Its protein product is CASTSYRGSSYEQYF.

The chain combines TRBV20-1 with TRBJ2-1; 11 nucleotides line up with TRBD2. Per the germline V gene, CDR1 is DFQATT and CDR2 is SNEGSKA (reference sequence). The CDR3 sequence is 14 residues long. Trimming at V came to 3 bases and at J to 7 bases, leaving 5 bases not matched to a gene. CDR3 loop: CSASSASGRNEQFF. CDR3 DNA sequence: TGCAGTGCTAGTTCGGCTAGCGGGAGGAATGAGCAGTTCTTC.

A single count supports this clone. The chain combines TRBV18 with TRBJ2-5; D not resolved. Trimming removed 2 bases at V and 5 bases at J, with 6 bases between. The CDR3 has 12 amino acids. From germline, CDR1 is KGHSH and CDR2 LQKENI. CDR3 loop: CASSPAYETQYF. The CDR3 nucleotides are TGTGCCAGCTCACCAGCATACGAGACCCAGTACTTC.

This chain uses TRBV6-2 or TRBV6-3 with TRBJ2-6; maybe TRBD2 (6 bases). The CDR3 is 19 amino acids. Germline V gives CDR1 MNHEY, CDR2 SVGEGT. The V and J ends lost 1 base and 0 bases respectively, with 16 bases between them. The CDR3 loop is CASSYYIRSGDSGANVLTF. For the CDR3, the DNA is TGTGCCAGCAGTTACTATATCCGTTCGGGGGACTCTGGGGCCAACGTCCTGACTTTC.

This chain uses TRBV2 with TRBJ2-7, with 9 bases lining up with TRBD1. The CDR3 has 15 residues. Trimming removed 8 bases from V and 5 bases from J; junction bases left unmatched: 13. CDR1 SNHLY and CDR2 FYNNEI come from the germline V gene. The CDR3 is CASGRTGGSGHEQYF. The CDR3 bases are TGTGCCAGCGGCCGTACAGGGGGCTCTGGCCACGAGCAGTACTTC.

This sequence joins TRBV10-3 and TRBJ1-2, with TRBD1 as a possible D gene (6 bases). The V gene lost 5 bases and the J gene lost 7 bases, with 11 bases spanning the gap. Per germline, CDR1 ENHRY and CDR2 SYGVKD. The CDR3 runs 12 residues. In DNA form, the CDR3 reads TGTGCCATCAGTACTAGGACAGTTGGCTACACCTTC. Protein: CAISTRTVGYTF.

The genes are TRBV14 and TRBJ2-3; possibly TRBD2 for D (5 bases). The V end lost 1 base, the J end lost 1 base, and 12 bases lay between the germline ends. From germline, CDR1 is SGHDN and CDR2 FVKESK. The CDR3 sequence is 16 residues long. The CDR3 nucleotides read TGTGCCAGCAGCCAAGGGAGGTATACCCGCACAGATACGCAGTATTTT. It is translated as CASSQGRYTRTDTQYF.

The chain has TRBV7-8 and TRBJ1-5; D is unclear. CDR1 and CDR2 (germline): SGHVS, FQNEAQ. Trimming cost V 1 base and J 4 bases, with 8 bases left between them. CDR3 length: 14 residues. The CDR3 is CASSLVWGNQPQHF. In DNA form, the CDR3 reads TGTGCCAGCAGCTTAGTTTGGGGAAATCAGCCCCAGCATTTT.

The chain recombines TRBV7-9 with TRBJ2-4; D ambiguous. Germline CDR1 and CDR2: SEHNR and FQNEAQ (reference sequence). V lost 1 base and J 0 bases, leaving 7 bases between the germline ends. This CDR3 spans 15 amino acids. This chain's CDR3 is CASSLESVAKNIQYF. CDR3 coding DNA: TGTGCCAGCAGCTTAGAATCAGTAGCCAAAAACATTCAGTACTTC.

V usage is TRBV7-8 and J usage is TRBJ2-1; TRBD2 aligns across 14 bases. The CDR3 is made up of 15 amino acids. The junction had 11 bases not matched to a gene; V was cut back by 6 bases and J by 13 bases. Germline values: CDR1 SGHVS, CDR2 FQNEAQ. The CDR3 protein is CASSSWTSGGIEQFF. The CDR3 nucleotides read TGTGCCAGCAGTTCCTGGACTAGCGGGGGGATTGAACAGTTCTTC.

The rearrangement links TRBV5-6 to TRBJ2-7, with TRBD1 as a possible D gene (6 bases). Trimming cost V 4 bases and J 0 bases, with 8 bases left between them. Germline values: CDR1 SGHDT, CDR2 YYEEEE. CDR3 length equals 13 residues. The CDR3 reads CASSQGPSYEQYF. The CDR3, as DNA: TGTGCCAGCAGCCAGGGGCCCTCCTACGAGCAGTACTTC.

The V gene is TRBV7-2, the J gene TRBJ2-7; D is perhaps TRBD1 (6 bases). Germline V gives CDR1 SGHTA, CDR2 FQGNSA. The CDR3 covers 15 residues. V was trimmed by 6 bases and J by 0 bases, leaving 15 bases between them. The CDR3: CASSRRQASSYEQYF. The CDR3 DNA follows: TGTGCCAGCAGTCGCAGACAGGCAAGCTCCTACGAGCAGTACTTC. The whole variable domain, remainder taken from reference TRBV7-2 and TRBJ2-7, is GAGVSQSPSNKVTEKGKDVELRCDPISGHTALYWYRQSLGQGLEFLIYFQGNSAPDKSGLPSDRFSAERTGGSVSTLTIQRTQQEDSAVYLCASSRRQASSYEQYFGPGTRLTVT.

This chain connects TRBV5-5 to TRBJ2-3, with 9 nucleotides matching TRBD1. V was clipped by 6 bases and J by 8 bases; unmatched bases: 10. CDR1 and CDR2 (germline): SGHKS, YYEKEE (reference sequence). The CDR3 runs to 14 residues. The CDR3 spells CASTRDRVGPTQYF. CDR3 nucleotide sequence: TGTGCCAGCACCCGGGACAGGGTCGGCCCTACGCAGTATTTT.

The V call is TRBV7-2, the J call TRBJ2-3, with 14 positions matching TRBD2. Unmatched junction bases numbered 5, after V lost 3 bases and J lost 9 bases. Germline CDR1 and CDR2: SGHTA and FQGNSA. The CDR3 runs 15 residues. CDR3 region: CASSFRLAGGLTQYF. The DNA for the CDR3 is TGTGCCAGCAGCTTTAGACTAGCGGGAGGGCTGACGCAGTATTTT.

The chain employs TRBV3-1 (or the pseudogene TRBV3-2) and TRBJ1-1, with a tentative D call TRBD1 (5 bases). The CDR3 is 13 residues long. V lost 6 bases and J lost 6, with 14 bases in between. CDR1 is LGHDT, CDR2 YNNKEL, per germline (reference sequence). The CDR3: CASSRGDAAEAFF. Written as DNA, the CDR3 is TGTGCCAGCAGTCGGGGGGACGCCGCTGAAGCTTTCTTT.

The chain has TRBV18 and TRBJ2-3, with TRBD2 identical over 15 bases. V gave up 2 bases and J gave up 0 bases; unmatched junction bases: 0. In germline, CDR1 is KGHSH, CDR2 LQKENI. This CDR3 comprises 17 residues. This chain's CDR3 is CASSPGTSGGSTDTQYF. DNA of the CDR3: TGTGCCAGCTCACCAGGGACTAGCGGGGGGAGCACAGATACGCAGTATTTT. Based on the CDR3 plus reference TRBV18 and TRBJ2-3, the full variable domain is NAGVMQNPRHLVRRRGQEARLRCSPMKGHSHVYWYRQLPEEGLKFMVYLQKENIIDESGMPKERFSAEFPKEGPSILRIQQVVRGDSAAYFCASSPGTSGGSTDTQYFGPGTRLTVL.

This sequence joins TRBV3-1 (or the pseudogene TRBV3-2) and TRBJ2-3; 13 nucleotides line up with TRBD2. Looked up from germline, CDR1 is LGHDT and CDR2 is YNNKEL (reference sequence). This CDR3 is built from 15 residues. Trimming took 5 bases from V and 6 from J; bases not matched to a gene: 5. The CDR3 region has the DNA TGTGCCAGCAGCTGGACTAGCGGGGGCGGGGATACGCAGTATTTT. This gives the protein CASSWTSGGGDTQYF.

The chain links TRBV27 to TRBJ2-5, with 7 bases identical to TRBD2. Germline loops: CDR1 MNHEY, CDR2 SMNVEV (reference sequence). Losses at the gene ends were 5 bases for V and 7 bases for J; bases not matched to a gene: 13. The CDR3 covers 15 residues. The CDR3 protein is CASSPRGRARGTQYF. CDR3 coding DNA: TGTGCCAGCAGTCCCCGGGGGAGGGCTAGGGGGACCCAGTACTTC.

The chain recombines TRBV20-1 with TRBJ1-4, with D maybe TRBD1 (6 bases). V was pared by 3 bases and J by 7 bases, with 18 bases between. This CDR3 region has 15 residues. Per germline, CDR1 DFQATT and CDR2 SNEGSKA (reference sequence). The CDR3 bases are TGCAGTGCTAGTAGGCAGATAGGGGGACTTGAAAAACTGTTTTTT. Translated: CSASRQIGGLEKLFF.

The chain recombines TRBV27 with TRBJ2-3; TRBD1 agrees at 7 bases. The V segment lost 3 bases and the J segment 1 base; nucleotides outside the gene matches: 19. This CDR3 has 20 amino acids. CDR1 is MNHEY, CDR2 SMNVEV, per germline (reference sequence). The CDR3: CASSFVLTGPLEWRTDTQYF. The CDR3 DNA follows: TGTGCCAGCAGTTTTGTCCTGACAGGGCCCCTTGAGTGGCGCACAGATACGCAGTATTTT.

This chain links TRBV9 with TRBJ1-3; D is uncertain. Trimming took off 4 bases at V and 3 bases at J, with 20 bases between the two ends. CDR1 is SGDLS and CDR2 is YYNGEE in the germline V gene. The CDR3 has 17 residues. CDR3 sequence (DNA): TGTGCCAGCAGCACCAGCCCAGTTACTTCCGTTGGAAACACCATATATTTT. Translated: CASSTSPVTSVGNTIYF.

The chain employs TRBV6-5 and TRBJ2-3; unclear D gene. Germline V CDR1 and CDR2: MNHEY, SVGAGI. CDR3 length equals 15 residues. V was cut by 8 bases and J by 3 bases, with 18 bases left in between. The CDR3 here is CASSPTGGWTDTQYF. DNA of the CDR3: TGTGCCAGCTCACCAACGGGCGGCTGGACAGATACGCAGTATTTT.

The chain couples TRBV10-3 to TRBJ1-5, with 7 bases that match TRBD1. Trimming removed 0 bases from V and 5 bases from J; junction bases left unmatched: 1. Germline CDR1 is ENHRY and CDR2 is SYGVKD. The CDR3 length is 14 residues. The CDR3: CAISESTGYQPQHF. In DNA, the CDR3 is TGTGCCATCAGTGAGTCGACAGGGTATCAGCCCCAGCATTTT.

The chain is built from TRBV25-1 and TRBJ2-1; D is unclear. Trimming cost V 3 bases and J 10 bases, with 22 bases left between them. CDR3 length: 16 residues. The germline gives CDR1 MGHDK, CDR2 SYGVNS. The CDR3 protein is CASSDPRAALRGEQFF. The CDR3 DNA sequence: TGTGCCAGCAGTGACCCCCGGGCTGCCCTACGTGGGGAGCAGTTCTTC. Full variable domain (remainder filled in from reference TRBV25-1 and TRBJ2-1): EADIYQTPRYLVIGTGKKITLECSQTMGHDKMYWYQQDPGMELHLIHYSYGVNSTEKGDLSSESTVSRIRTEHFPLTLESARPSHTSQYLCASSDPRAALRGEQFFGPGTRLTVL.